A single sample is the source of the 2 T cell receptor beta chains below, sequenced in a study of spatial heterogeneity in lung cancer. Time point denoted: sample taken at primary tumor resection. In each case, whole RNA from tumor, nontumor lung or frozen PBMC was sequenced unsorted. TCRdb reanalysed the 5' RACE reads using MiXCR and keeps one entry per CDR3 protein. Of some 85,000 distinct CDR3 sequences detected, approximately 21% appear once; the ten largest clones hold roughly 6.2%. The sequencing used PBMCs, collected at surgery. The receptor set was obtained from a male donor with early-stage non-small cell lung cancer.

This chain joins TRBV3-1 and TRBJ1-1, with 10 positions matching TRBD1. The CDR3 covers 17 residues. Germline-derived CDR1 and CDR2 are LGHDT and YNNKEL (reference sequence). J lost 1 base, V lost 3 bases, and 8 bases had no gene match. CDR3 nucleotide sequence: TGTGCCAGCAGCCAGGGACAGGGGAAGGTGGCGAACACTGAAGCTTTCTTT. This encodes CASSQGQGKVANTEAFF.

Only a few counts were recorded for this clonotype. The chain couples TRBV7-8 to TRBJ1-2, with TRBD1 matching over 8 bases. V was pared by 3 bases and J by 7 bases, with 4 bases of the junction left unmatched. The CDR3 contains 13 residues. Germline V gene lookup returns CDR1 SGHVS and CDR2 FQNEAQ. CDR3 nucleotide sequence: TGTGCCAGCAGCTTGGACAGGGTTACTGGCTACACCTTC. It translates to CASSLDRVTGYTF.